This T cell receptor (beta chain) was documented in a study of post-analysis software for immune sequencing data. Study in general: Patients with relapsing-remitting, secondary progressive and progressive-relapsing multiple sclerosis courses were all represented. Study results and caveats: Those with multiple sclerosis, the patient group, showed significantly lower normalized Chao1 diversity than controls. Patients carried a few TRBV segments more frequently than controls did, and TRBV5-6, TRBV5-1 and TRBV20-1 were among them.

Comments on this clonotype: Its specificity is unknown.

This CDR3 spans 15 amino acids. The V end lost 3 bases, the J end lost 6 bases, and 14 bases lay between the germline ends. The library was made from cDNA and included unique molecular identifiers. A population of roughly 0.85 to 11 million T cells gave rise to roughly 0.5 million cDNA molecules. TCRdb called the PCR reads again in MiXCR, with one record for every CDR3 protein. This sample yields approximately 350,000 distinct CDR3 sequences, of which roughly 36% are seen a single time; roughly 13% belongs to the top ten. The V call is TRBV12-3 or TRBV12-4, the J call TRBJ2-2; possible D gene TRBD2, 5 bases. The sequence was obtained from a girl under 18 with multiple sclerosis. The sample comprised blood. In nucleotides, the CDR3 is TGTGCCAGCAGTTTGATCGCCGGGGTTGCCGGGGAGCTGTTTTTT. Protein product: CASSLIAGVAGELFF.